This T cell receptor (beta chain) was identified in a study of blood T cell repertoires in COVID-19. Details on this clone: The same CDR3 also results from other DNA sequences found in this sample.

Germline V gene data show CDR1 as MNHEY and CDR2 as SMNVEV (reference sequence). Deletions cut 5 bases from V and 0 bases from J, with 5 bases between. The CDR3 runs to 13 residues. Data came from immunoSEQ multiplex PCR; TCRdb stores just in-frame clones and leaves some out. The sample carries some 460,000 clones, about 85% recorded once. This TCR was recovered from a woman aged 18-29 years with acute COVID-19. The chain carries TRBV27 and TRBJ2-1, with no clear D. Sequenced material: PBMCs or T cells enriched from blood (not recorded which). For the CDR3, the DNA is TGTGCCAGCAGTACGAGCTCCTACAATGAGCAGTTCTTC. It translates to CASSTSSYNEQFF.